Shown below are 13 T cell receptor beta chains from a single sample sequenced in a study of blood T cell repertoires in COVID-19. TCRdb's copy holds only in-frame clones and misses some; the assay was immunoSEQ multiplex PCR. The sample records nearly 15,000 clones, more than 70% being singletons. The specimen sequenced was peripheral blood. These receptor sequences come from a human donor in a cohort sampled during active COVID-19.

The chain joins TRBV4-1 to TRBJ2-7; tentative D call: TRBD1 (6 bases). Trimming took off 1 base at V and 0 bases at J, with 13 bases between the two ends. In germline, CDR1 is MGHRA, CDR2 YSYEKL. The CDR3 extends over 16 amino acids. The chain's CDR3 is CASSQAAWGLSYEQYF. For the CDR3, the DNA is TGCGCCAGCAGCCAAGCCGCTTGGGGGCTCTCCTACGAGCAGTACTTC.

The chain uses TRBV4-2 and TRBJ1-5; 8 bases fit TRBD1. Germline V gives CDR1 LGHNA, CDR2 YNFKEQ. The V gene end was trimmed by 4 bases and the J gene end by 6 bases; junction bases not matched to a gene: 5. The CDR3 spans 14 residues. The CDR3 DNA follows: TGTGCCAGCAGCCCCCGACAGGGGAGTCAGCCCCAGCATTTT. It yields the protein CASSPRQGSQPQHF.

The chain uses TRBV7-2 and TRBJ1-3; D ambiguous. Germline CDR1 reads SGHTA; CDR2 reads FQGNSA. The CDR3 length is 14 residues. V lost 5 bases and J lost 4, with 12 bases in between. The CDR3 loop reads CASSHTVEGNTIYF. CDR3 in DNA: TGTGCCAGCAGCCATACCGTAGAGGGAAACACCATATATTTT.

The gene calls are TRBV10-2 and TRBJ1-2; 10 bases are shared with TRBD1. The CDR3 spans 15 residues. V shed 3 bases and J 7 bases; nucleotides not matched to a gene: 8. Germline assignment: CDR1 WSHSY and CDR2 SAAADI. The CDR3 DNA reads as TGCGCCAGCAGTGACATGACAGGGGGCAGCAGTGGCTACACCTTC. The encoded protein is CASSDMTGGSSGYTF.

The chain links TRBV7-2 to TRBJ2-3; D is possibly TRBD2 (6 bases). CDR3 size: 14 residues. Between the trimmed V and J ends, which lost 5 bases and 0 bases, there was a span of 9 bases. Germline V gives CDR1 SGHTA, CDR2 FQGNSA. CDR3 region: CASSPLASTDTQYF. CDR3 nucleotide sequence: TGTGCCAGCAGCCCTCTAGCGAGCACAGATACGCAGTATTTT.

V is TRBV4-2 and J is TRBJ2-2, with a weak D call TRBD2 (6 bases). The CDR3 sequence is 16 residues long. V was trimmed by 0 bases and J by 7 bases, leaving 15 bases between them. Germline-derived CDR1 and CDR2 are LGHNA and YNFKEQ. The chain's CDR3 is CASSQDPRGYGGELFF. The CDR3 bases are TGTGCCAGCAGCCAAGATCCCCGGGGGTACGGCGGGGAGCTGTTTTTT.

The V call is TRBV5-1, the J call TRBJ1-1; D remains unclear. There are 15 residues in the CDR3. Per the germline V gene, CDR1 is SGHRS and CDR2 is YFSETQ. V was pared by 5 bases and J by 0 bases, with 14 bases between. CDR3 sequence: CASREVQRLNTEAFF. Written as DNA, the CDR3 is TGCGCCAGCAGGGAGGTTCAGCGCCTGAACACTGAAGCTTTCTTT.

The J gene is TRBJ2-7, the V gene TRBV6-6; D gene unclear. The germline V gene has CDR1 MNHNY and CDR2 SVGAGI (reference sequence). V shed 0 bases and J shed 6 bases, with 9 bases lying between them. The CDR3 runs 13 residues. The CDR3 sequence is CASSYSAPTEQYF. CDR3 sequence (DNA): TGTGCCAGCAGTTACTCGGCTCCCACCGAGCAGTACTTC.

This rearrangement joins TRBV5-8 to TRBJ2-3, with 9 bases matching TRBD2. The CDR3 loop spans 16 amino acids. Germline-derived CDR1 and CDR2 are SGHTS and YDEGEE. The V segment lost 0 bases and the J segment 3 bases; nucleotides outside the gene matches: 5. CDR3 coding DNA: TGTGCCAGCAGCTTGGCCAGCGGGAGGAGTACAGATACGCAGTATTTT. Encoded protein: CASSLASGRSTDTQYF.

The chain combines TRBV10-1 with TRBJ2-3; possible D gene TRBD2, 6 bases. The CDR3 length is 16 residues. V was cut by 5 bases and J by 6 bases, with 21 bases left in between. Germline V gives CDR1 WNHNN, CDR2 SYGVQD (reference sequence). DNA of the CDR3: TGCGCCAGCAGTAGGGAGCGGGCAAACTTGGAGGATACGCAGTATTTT. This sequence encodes CASSRERANLEDTQYF.

The chain's CDR3 is CASSPSGLSNSPLHF. CDR3 coding DNA: TGTGCCAGCAGCCCATCGGGACTTTCCAATTCACCCCTCCACTTT. The rearrangement links TRBV9 to TRBJ1-6; maybe TRBD1 (5 bases). The germline V gene encodes CDR1 SGDLS and CDR2 YYNGEE. V was clipped by 4 bases and J by 7 bases, with 15 bases between them. The CDR3 is 15 residues long.

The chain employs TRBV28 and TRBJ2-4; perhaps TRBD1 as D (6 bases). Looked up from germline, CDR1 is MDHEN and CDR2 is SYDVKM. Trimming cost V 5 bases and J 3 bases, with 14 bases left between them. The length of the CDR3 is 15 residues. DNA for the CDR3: TGTGCCAGCAGTCCCGACAGGTGGAGCAAAAACATTCAGTACTTC. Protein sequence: CASSPDRWSKNIQYF.

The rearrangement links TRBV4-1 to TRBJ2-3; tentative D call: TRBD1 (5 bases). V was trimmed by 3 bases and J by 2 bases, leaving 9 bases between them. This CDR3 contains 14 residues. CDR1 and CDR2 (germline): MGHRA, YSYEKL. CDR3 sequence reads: CASSQGPSTDTQYF. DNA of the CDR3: TGCGCCAGCAGCCAGGGGCCTTCCACAGATACGCAGTATTTT.